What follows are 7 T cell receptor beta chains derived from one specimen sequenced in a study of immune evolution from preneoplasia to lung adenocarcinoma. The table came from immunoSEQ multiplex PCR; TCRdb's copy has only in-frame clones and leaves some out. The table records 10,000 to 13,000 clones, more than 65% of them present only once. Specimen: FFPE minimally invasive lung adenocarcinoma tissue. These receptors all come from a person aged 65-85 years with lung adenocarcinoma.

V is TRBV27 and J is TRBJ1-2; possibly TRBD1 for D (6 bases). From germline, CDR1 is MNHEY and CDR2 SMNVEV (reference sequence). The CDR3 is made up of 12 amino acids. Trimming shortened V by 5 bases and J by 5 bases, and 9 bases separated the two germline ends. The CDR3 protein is CASSDRWYGYTF. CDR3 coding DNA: TGTGCCAGCAGTGACAGGTGGTATGGCTACACCTTC.

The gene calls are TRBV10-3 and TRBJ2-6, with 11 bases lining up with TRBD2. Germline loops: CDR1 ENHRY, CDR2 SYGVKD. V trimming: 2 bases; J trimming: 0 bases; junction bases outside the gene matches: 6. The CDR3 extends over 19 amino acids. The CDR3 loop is CAISEKLAGVVSGANVLTF. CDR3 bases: TGTGCCATCAGTGAGAAACTAGCGGGGGTCGTCTCTGGGGCCAACGTCCTGACTTTC.

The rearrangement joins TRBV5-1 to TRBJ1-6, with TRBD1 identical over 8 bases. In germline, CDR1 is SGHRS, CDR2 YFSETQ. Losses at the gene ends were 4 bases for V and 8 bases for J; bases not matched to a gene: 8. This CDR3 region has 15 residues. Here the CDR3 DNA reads TGCGCCAGCAGCCCCTGGGACAGGATGGATTCACCCCTCCACTTT. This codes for CASSPWDRMDSPLHF.

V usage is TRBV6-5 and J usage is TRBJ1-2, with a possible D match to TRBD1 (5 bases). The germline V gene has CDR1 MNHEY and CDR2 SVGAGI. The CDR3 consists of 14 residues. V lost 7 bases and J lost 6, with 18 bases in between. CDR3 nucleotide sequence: TGTGCCAGCACCTCTCTGGGAGGGGAGGATGGCTACACCTTC. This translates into CASTSLGGEDGYTF.

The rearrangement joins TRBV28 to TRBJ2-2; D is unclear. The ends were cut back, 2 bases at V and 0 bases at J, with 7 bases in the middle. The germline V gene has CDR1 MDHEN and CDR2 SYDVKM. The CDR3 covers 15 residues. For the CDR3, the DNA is TGTGCCAGCAGTTTAGACCACACGAACACCGGGGAGCTGTTTTTT. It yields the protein CASSLDHTNTGELFF. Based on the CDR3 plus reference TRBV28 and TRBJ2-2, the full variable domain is DVKVTQSSRYLVKRTGEKVFLECVQDMDHENMFWYRQDPGLGLRLIYFSYDVKMKEKGDIPEGYSVSREKKERFSLILESASTNQTSMYLCASSLDHTNTGELFFGEGSRLTVL.

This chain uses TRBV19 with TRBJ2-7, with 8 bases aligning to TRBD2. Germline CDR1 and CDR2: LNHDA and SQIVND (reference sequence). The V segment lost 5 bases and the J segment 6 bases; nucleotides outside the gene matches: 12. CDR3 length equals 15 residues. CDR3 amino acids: CASSFSPGLVTEQYF. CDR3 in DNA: TGTGCCAGTAGTTTTTCTCCGGGACTAGTAACCGAGCAGTACTTC.

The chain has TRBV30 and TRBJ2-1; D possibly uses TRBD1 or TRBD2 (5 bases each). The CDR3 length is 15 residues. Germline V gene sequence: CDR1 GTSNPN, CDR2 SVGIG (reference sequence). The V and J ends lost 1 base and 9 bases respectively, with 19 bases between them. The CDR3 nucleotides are TGTGCCTGGAGTGCCCCCGGGACCTCTCAGTTTGAGCAGTTCTTC. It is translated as CAWSAPGTSQFEQFF.